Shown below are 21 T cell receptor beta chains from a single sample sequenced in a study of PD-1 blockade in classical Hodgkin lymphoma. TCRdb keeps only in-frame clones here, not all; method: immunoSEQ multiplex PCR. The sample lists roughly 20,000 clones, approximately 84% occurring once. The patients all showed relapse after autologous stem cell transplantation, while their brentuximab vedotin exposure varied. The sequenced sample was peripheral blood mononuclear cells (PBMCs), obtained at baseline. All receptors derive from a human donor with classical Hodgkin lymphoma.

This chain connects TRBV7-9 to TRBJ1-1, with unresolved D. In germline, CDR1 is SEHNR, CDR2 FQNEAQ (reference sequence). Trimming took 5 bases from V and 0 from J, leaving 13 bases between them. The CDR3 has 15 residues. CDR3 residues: CASSNSGLLNTEAFF. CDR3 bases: TGTGCCAGCAGCAACTCTGGACTGCTGAACACTGAAGCTTTCTTT.

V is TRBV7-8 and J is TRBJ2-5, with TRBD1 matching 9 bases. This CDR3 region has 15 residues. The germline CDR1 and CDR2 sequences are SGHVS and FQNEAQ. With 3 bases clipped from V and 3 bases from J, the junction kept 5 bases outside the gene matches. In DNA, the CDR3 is TGTGCCAGCAGCTTCCGGGGACAGGGAGAAGAGACCCAGTACTTC. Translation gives CASSFRGQGEETQYF.

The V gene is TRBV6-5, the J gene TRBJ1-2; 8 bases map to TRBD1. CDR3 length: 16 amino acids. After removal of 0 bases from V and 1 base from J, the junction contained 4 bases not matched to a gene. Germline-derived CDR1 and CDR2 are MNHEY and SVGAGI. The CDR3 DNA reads TGTGCCAGCAGTTACTCTTCGACAGGGGTTAACTATGGCTACACCTTC. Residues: CASSYSSTGVNYGYTF.

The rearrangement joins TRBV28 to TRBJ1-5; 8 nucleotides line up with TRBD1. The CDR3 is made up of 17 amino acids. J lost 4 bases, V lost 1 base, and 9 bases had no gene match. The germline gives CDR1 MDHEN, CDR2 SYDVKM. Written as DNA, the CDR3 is TGTGCCAGCAGTTTATACGGACAGGGTCTGTCGAATCAGCCCCAGCATTTT. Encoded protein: CASSLYGQGLSNQPQHF. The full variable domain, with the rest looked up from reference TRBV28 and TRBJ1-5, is DVKVTQSSRYLVKRTGEKVFLECVQDMDHENMFWYRQDPGLGLRLIYFSYDVKMKEKGDIPEGYSVSREKKERFSLILESASTNQTSMYLCASSLYGQGLSNQPQHFGDGTRLSIL.

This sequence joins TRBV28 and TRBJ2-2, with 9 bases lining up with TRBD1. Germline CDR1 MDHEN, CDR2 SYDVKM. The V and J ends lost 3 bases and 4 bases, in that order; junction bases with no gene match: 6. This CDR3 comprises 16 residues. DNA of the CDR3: TGTGCCAGCAGTTTCCCCTCGACAGGGGGCACCGGGGAGCTGTTTTTT. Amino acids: CASSFPSTGGTGELFF.

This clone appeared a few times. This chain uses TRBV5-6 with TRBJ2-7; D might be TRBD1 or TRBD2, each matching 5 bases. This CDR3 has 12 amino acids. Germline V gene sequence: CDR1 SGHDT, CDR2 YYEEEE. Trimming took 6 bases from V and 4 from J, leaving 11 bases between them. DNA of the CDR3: TGTGCCAGCAACGAGGGGCCGTACGAGCAGTACTTC. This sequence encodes CASNEGPYEQYF.

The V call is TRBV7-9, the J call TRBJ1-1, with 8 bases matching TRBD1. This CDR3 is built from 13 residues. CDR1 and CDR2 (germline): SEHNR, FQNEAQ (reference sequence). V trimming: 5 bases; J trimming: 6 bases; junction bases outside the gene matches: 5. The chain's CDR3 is CASSPGQGSEAFF. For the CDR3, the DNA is TGTGCCAGCAGCCCTGGACAGGGTTCTGAAGCTTTCTTT. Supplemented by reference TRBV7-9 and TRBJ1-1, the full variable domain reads DTGVSQNPRHKITKRGQNVTFRCDPISEHNRLYWYRQTLGQGPEFLTYFQNEAQLEKSRLLSDRFSAERPKGSFSTLEIQRTEQGDSAMYLCASSPGQGSEAFFGQGTRLTVV.

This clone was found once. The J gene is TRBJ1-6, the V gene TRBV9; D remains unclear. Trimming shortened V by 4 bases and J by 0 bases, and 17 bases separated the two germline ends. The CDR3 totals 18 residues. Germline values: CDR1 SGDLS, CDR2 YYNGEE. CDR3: CASSPRGKEASYNSPLHF. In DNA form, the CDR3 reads TGTGCCAGCAGCCCTCGCGGGAAAGAAGCCTCCTATAATTCACCCCTCCACTTT.

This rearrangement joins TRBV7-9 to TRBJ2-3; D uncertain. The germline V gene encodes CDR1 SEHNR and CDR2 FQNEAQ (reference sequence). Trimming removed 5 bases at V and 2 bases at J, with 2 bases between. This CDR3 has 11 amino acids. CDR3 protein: CASSPTDTQYF. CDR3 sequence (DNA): TGTGCCAGCAGCCCCACAGATACGCAGTATTTT.

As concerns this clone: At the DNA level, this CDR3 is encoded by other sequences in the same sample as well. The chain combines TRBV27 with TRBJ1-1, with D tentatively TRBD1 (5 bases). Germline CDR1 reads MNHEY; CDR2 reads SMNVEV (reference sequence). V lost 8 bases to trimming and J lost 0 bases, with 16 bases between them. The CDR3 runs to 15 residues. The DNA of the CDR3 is TGTGCCAGCCGTTCCCCCGGACAAGTGAACACTGAAGCTTTCTTT. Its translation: CASRSPGQVNTEAFF.

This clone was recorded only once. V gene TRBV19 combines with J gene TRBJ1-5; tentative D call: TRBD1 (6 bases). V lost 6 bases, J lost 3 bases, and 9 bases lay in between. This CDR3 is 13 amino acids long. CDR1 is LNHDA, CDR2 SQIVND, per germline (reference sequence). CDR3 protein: CASRGGINQPQHF. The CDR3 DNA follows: TGTGCCAGTAGGGGGGGCATCAATCAGCCCCAGCATTTT.

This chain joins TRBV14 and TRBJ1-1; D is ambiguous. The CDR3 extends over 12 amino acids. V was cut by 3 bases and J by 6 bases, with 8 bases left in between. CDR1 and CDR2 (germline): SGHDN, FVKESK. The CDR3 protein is CASSQDAAEAFF. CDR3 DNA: TGTGCCAGCAGCCAGGACGCGGCTGAAGCTTTCTTT.

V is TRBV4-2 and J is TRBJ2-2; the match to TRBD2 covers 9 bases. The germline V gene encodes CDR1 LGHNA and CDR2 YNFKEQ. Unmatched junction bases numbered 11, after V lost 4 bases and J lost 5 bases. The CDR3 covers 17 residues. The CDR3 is CASSPLMPSGATGELFF. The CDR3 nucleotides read TGTGCCAGCAGCCCTTTAATGCCTAGCGGGGCAACCGGGGAGCTGTTTTTT.

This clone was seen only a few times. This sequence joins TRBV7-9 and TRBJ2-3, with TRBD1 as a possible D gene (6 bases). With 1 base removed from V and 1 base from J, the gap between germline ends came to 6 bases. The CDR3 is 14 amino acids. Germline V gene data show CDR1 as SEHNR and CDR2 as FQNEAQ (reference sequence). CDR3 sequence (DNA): TGTGCCAGCAGCTTAGAGGGGGGCACAGATACGCAGTATTTT. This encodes CASSLEGGTDTQYF.

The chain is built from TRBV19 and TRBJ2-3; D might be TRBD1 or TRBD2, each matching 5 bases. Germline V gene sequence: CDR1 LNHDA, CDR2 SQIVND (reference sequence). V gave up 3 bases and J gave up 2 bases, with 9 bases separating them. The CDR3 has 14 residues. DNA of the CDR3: TGTGCCAGTAGTATTCCCGGGGCCACAGATACGCAGTATTTT. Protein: CASSIPGATDTQYF.

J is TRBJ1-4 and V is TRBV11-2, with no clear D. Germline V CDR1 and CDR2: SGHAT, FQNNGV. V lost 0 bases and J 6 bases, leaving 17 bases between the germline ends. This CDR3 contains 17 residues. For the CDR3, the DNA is TGTGCCAGCAGCTTAGATCGTAGGGTCGCTGGGTATGAAAAACTGTTTTTT. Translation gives CASSLDRRVAGYEKLFF. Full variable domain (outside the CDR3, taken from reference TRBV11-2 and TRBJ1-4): EAGVAQSPRYKIIEKRQSVAFWCNPISGHATLYWYQQILGQGPKLLIQFQNNGVVDDSQLPKDRFSAERLKGVDSTLKIQPAKLEDSAVYLCASSLDRRVAGYEKLFFGSGTQLSVL.

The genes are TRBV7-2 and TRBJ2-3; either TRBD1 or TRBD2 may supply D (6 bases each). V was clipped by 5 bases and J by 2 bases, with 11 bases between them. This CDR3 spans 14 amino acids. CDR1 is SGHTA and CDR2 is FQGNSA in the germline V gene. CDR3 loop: CASSQGGTTDTQYF. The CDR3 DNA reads TGTGCCAGCAGCCAAGGGGGGACCACAGATACGCAGTATTTT. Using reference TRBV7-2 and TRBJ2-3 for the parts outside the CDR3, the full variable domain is GAGVSQSPSNKVTEKGKDVELRCDPISGHTALYWYRQSLGQGLEFLIYFQGNSAPDKSGLPSDRFSAERTGGSVSTLTIQRTQQEDSAVYLCASSQGGTTDTQYFGPGTRLTVL.

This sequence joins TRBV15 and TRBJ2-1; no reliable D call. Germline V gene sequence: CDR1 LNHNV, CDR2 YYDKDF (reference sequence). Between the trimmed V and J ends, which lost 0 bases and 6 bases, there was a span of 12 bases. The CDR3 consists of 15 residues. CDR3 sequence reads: CATSRDIGSGNEQFF. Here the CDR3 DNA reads TGTGCCACCAGCAGAGATATCGGGTCGGGCAATGAGCAGTTCTTC. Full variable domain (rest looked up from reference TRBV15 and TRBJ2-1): DAMVIQNPRYQVTQFGKPVTLSCSQTLNHNVMYWYQQKSSQAPKLLFHYYDKDFNNEADTPDNFQSRRPNTSFCFLDIRSPGLGDTAMYLCATSRDIGSGNEQFFGPGTRLTVL.

Written as DNA, the CDR3 is TGTGCCACCAGCAGAGTAAACAGTTTTAATGAAAAACTGTTTTTT. It codes for CATSRVNSFNEKLFF. This chain connects TRBV15 to TRBJ1-4; no clear D. Between the trimmed V and J ends, which lost 1 base and 4 bases, there was a span of 10 bases. Germline CDR1 LNHNV, CDR2 YYDKDF (reference sequence). This CDR3 is built from 15 residues.

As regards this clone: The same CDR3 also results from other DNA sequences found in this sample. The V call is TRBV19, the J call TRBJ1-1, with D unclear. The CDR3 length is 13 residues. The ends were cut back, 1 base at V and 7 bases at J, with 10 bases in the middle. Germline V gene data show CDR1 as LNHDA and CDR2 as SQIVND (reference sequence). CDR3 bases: TGTGCCAGTAGTATAGGTAAGGGTGGTGAAGCTTTCTTT. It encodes CASSIGKGGEAFF.

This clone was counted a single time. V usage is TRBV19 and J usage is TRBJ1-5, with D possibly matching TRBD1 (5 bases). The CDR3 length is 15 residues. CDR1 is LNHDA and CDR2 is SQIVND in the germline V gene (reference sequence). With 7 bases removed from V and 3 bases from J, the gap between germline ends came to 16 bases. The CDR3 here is CASTHPRVLNQPQHF. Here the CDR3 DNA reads TGTGCCAGTACCCACCCCAGGGTCCTCAATCAGCCCCAGCATTTT.